This record covers a single TCR beta chain. What it binds is not known. This entry is derived from a study of T cells in narcolepsy. The table came from immunoSEQ multiplex PCR; TCRdb's copy has only in-frame clones and leaves some out. Here the sample spans 35,000 to 40,000 clones, around 85% being singletons. Between the trimmed V and J ends, which lost 3 bases and 1 base, there was a span of 6 bases. The CDR3 contains 13 residues. CDR1 SGHTA and CDR2 FQGNSA come from the germline V gene. Study results and limitations: Reportedly, autoreactive clonotypes were serially detected in patients' blood but not controls'. Same-patient CSF and blood CD4+ T cell clonotypes included HCRT-specific and TRIB2-specific autoreactive ones.

V and J are TRBV7-2 and TRBJ1-2; D not certain. This TCR was recovered from a human donor with narcolepsy. Sequenced material: CD45RA- memory CD4+ T cells from PBMCs. This chain's CDR3 is CASSFGGNYGYTF. The DNA for the CDR3 is TGTGCCAGCAGCTTCGGCGGTAACTATGGCTACACCTTC.